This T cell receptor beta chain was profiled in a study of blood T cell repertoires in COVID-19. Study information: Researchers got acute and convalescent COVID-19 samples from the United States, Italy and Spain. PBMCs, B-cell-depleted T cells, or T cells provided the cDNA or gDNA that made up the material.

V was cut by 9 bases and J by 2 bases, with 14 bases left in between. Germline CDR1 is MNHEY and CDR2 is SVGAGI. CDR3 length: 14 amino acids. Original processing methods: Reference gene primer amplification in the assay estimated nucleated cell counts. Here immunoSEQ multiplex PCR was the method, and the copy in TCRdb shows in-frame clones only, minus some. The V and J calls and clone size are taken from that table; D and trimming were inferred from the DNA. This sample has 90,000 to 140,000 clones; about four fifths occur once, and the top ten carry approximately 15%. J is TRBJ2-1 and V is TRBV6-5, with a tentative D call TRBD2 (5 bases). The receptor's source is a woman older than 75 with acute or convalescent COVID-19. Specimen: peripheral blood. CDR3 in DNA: TGTGCCAGTGGAGGCGCGAAGCCCTACAATGAGCAGTTCTTC. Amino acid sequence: CASGGAKPYNEQFF.